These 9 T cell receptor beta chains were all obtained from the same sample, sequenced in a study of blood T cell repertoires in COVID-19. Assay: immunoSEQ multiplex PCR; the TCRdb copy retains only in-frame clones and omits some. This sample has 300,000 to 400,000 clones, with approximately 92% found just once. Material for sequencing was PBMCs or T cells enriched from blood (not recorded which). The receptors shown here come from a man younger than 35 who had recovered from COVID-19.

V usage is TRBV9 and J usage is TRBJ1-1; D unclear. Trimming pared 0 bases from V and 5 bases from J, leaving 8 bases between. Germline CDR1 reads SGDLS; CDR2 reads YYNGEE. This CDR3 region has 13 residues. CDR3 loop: CASSVGVETEAFF. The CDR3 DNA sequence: TGTGCCAGCAGCGTAGGAGTGGAGACTGAAGCTTTCTTT.

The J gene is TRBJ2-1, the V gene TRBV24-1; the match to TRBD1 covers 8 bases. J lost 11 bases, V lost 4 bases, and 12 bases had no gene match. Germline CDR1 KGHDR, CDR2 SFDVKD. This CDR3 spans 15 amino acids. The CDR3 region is CATSDLGQGPSQQFF. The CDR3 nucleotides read TGTGCCACCAGTGACCTCGGACAGGGCCCGTCTCAGCAGTTCTTC.

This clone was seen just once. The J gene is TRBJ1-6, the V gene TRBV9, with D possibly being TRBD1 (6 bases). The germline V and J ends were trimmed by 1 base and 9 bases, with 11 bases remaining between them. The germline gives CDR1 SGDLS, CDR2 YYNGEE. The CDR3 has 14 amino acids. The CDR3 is CASSVLGGGSPLHF. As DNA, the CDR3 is TGTGCCAGCAGCGTATTAGGGGGGGGTTCACCCCTCCACTTT.

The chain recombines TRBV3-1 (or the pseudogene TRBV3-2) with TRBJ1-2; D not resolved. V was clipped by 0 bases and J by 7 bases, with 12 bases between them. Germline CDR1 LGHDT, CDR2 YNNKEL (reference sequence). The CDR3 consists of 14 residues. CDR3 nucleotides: TGTGCCAGCAGCCAAGACGGAGGGAAGAGTGGCTACACCTTC. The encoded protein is CASSQDGGKSGYTF.

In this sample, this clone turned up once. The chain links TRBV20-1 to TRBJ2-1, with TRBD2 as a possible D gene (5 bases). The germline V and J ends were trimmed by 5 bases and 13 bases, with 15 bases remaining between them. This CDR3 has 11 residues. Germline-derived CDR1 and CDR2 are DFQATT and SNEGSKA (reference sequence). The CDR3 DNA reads TGCAGTGCTGGGTTTCGGGGTATTCAGTTCTTC. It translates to CSAGFRGIQFF.

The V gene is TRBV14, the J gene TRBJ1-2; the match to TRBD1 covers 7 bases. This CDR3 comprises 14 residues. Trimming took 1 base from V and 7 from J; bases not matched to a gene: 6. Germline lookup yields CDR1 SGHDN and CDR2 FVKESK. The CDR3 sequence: CASSQVRGLFGYTF. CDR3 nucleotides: TGTGCCAGCAGCCAAGTGAGGGGGCTGTTTGGCTACACCTTC.

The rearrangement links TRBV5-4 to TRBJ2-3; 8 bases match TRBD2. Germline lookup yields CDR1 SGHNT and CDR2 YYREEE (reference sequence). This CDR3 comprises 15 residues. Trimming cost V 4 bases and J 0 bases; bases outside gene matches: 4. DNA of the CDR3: TGTGCCAGCAGCCTATTAGCGGGGAGCACAGATACGCAGTATTTT. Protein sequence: CASSLLAGSTDTQYF.

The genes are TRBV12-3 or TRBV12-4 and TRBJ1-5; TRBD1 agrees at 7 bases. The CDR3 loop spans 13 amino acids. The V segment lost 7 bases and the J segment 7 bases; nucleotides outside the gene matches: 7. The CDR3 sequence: CASTPTGDQPQHF. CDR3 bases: TGTGCCAGCACTCCCACAGGGGACCAGCCCCAGCATTTT.

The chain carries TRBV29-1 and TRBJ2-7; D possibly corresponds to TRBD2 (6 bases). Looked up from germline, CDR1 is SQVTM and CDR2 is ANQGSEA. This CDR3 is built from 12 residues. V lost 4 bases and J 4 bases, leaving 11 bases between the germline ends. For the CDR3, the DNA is TGCAGCGTTGGGGGTGCGGGGTACGAGCAGTACTTC. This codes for CSVGGAGYEQYF.